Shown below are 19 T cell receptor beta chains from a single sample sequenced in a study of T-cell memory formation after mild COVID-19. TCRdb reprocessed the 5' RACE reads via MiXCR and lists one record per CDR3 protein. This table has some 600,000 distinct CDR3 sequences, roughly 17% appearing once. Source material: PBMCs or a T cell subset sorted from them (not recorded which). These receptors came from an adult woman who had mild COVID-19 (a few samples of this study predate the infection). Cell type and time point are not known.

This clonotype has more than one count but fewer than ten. DNA of the CDR3: TGTGCCAGCAGTCCGACTGACAGCTACTCTAATGAAAAACTGTTTTTT. This encodes CASSPTDSYSNEKLFF. The chain joins TRBV6-6 to TRBJ1-4; a possible D gene is TRBD1 (5 bases). CDR1 MNHNY and CDR2 SVGAGI come from the germline V gene (reference sequence). CDR3 length: 16 amino acids. The ends were cut back, 5 bases at V and 3 bases at J, with 16 bases in the middle.

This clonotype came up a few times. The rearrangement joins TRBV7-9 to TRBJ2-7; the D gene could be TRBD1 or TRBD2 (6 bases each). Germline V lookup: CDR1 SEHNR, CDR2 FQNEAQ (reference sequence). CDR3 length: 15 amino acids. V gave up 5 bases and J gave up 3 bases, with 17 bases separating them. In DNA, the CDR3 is TGTGCCAGCAGCGGCGCCGCGGGACAAATCTACGAGCAGTACTTC. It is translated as CASSGAAGQIYEQYF.

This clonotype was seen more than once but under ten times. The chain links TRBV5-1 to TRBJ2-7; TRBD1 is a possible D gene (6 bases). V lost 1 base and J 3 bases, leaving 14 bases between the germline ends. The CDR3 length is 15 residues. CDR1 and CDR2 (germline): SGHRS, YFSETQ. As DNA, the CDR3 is TGCGCCAGCAGCTTGTCCAGGGGCGGTAGCTACGAGCAGTACTTC. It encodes CASSLSRGGSYEQYF.

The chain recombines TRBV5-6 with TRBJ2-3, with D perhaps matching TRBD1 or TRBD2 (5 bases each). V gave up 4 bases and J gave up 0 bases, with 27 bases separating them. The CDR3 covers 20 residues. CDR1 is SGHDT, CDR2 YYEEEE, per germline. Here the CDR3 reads CASSLLPSSWGSDSTDTQYF. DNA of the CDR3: TGTGCCAGCAGCCTCCTCCCTTCTTCTTGGGGGAGTGATAGCACAGATACGCAGTATTTT.

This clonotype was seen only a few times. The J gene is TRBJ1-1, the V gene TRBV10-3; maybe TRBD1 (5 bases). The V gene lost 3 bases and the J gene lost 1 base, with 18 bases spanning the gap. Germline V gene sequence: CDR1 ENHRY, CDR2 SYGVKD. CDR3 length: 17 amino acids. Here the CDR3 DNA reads TGTGCCATCAGTGAATTGGGCTACAGCGGGGCGAACACTGAAGCTTTCTTT. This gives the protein CAISELGYSGANTEAFF.

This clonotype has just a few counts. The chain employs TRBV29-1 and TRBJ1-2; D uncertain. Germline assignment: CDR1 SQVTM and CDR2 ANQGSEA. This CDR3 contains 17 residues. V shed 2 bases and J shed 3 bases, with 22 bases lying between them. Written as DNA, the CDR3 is TGCAGCGTTGAATTCGTATTTTGGCCAGCGAGGGACTATGGCTACACCTTC. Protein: CSVEFVFWPARDYGYTF.

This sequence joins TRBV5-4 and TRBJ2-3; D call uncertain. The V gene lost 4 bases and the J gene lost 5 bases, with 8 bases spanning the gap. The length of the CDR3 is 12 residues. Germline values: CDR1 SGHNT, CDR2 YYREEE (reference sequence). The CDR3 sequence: CASSPDLDTQYF. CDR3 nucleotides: TGTGCCAGCAGCCCTGATCTAGATACGCAGTATTTT. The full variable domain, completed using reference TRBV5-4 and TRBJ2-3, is ETGVTQSPTHLIKTRGQQVTLRCSSQSGHNTVSWYQQALGQGPQFIFQYYREEENGRGNFPPRFSGLQFPNYSSELNVNALELDDSALYLCASSPDLDTQYFGPGTRLTVL.

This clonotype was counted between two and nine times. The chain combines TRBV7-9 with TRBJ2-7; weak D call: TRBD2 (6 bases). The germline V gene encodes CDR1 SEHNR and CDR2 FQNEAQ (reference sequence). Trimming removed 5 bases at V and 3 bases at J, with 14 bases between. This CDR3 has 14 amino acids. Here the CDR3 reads CASSPGGTNYEQYF. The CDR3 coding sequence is TGTGCCAGCAGCCCTGGAGGGACGAACTACGAGCAGTACTTC. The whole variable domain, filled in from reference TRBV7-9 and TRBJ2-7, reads DTGVSQNPRHKITKRGQNVTFRCDPISEHNRLYWYRQTLGQGPEFLTYFQNEAQLEKSRLLSDRFSAERPKGSFSTLEIQRTEQGDSAMYLCASSPGGTNYEQYFGPGTRLTVT.

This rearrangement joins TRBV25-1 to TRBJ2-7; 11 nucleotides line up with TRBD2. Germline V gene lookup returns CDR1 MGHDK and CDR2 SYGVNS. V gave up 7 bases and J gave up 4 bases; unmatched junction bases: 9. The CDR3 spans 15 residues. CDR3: CASKVAGGQGYEQYF. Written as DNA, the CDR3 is TGTGCCAGCAAGGTAGCGGGGGGGCAGGGTTACGAGCAGTACTTC.

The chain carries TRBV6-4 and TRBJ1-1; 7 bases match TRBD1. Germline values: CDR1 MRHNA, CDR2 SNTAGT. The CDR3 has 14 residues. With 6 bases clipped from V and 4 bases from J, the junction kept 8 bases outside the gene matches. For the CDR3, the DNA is TGTGCCAGCAGGGCGACAGGGCTGGGCACTGAAGCTTTCTTT. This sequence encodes CASRATGLGTEAFF.

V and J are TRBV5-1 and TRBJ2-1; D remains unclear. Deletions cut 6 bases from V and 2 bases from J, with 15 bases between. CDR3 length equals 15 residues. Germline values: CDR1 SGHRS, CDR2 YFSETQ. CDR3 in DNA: TGCGCCAGCAAGTCCCGGGCTCCCACCTACAATGAGCAGTTCTTC. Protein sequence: CASKSRAPTYNEQFF.

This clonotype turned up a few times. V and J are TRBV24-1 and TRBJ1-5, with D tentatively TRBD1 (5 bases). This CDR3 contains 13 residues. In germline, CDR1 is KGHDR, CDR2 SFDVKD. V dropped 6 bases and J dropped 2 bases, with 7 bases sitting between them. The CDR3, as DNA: TGTGCCACCAGTAAGACAGGCAATCAGCCCCAGCATTTT. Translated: CATSKTGNQPQHF.

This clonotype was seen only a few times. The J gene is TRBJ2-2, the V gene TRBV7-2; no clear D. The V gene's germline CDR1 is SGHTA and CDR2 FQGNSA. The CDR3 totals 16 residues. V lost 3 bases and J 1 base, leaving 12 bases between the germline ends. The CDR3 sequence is CASSLKMELNTGELFF. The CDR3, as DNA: TGTGCCAGCAGCTTGAAGATGGAGCTGAACACCGGGGAGCTGTTTTTT.

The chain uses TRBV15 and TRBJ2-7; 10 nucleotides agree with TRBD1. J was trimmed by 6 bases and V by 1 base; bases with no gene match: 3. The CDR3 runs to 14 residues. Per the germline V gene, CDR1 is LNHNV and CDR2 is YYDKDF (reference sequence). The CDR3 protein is CATSRVWTGGEQYF. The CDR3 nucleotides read TGTGCCACCAGCAGAGTTTGGACAGGGGGCGAGCAGTACTTC.

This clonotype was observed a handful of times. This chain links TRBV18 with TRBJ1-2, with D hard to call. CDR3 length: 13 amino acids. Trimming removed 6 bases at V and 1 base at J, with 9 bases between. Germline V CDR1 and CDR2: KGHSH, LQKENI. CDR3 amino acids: CASSPGDNYGYTF. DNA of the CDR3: TGTGCCAGCTCGCCTGGGGATAACTATGGCTACACCTTC. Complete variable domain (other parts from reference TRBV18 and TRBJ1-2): NAGVMQNPRHLVRRRGQEARLRCSPMKGHSHVYWYRQLPEEGLKFMVYLQKENIIDESGMPKERFSAEFPKEGPSILRIQQVVRGDSAAYFCASSPGDNYGYTFGSGTRLTVV.

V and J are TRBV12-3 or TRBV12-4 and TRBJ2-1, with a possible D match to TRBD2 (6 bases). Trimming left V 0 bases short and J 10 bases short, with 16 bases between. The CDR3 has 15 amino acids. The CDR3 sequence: CASSLAQGGVPEQFF. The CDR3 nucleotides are TGTGCCAGCAGTTTAGCGCAGGGCGGGGTCCCAGAGCAGTTCTTC.

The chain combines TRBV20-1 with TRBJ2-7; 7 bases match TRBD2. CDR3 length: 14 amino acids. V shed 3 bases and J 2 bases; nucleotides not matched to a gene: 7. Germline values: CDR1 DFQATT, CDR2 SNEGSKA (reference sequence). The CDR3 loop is CSARLSSGAYEQYF. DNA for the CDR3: TGCAGTGCTAGGTTGTCTAGCGGTGCCTACGAGCAGTACTTC.

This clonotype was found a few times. The CDR3 spells CAWRGGEFYEQYF. CDR3 coding DNA: TGTGCCTGGAGGGGGGGCGAGTTCTACGAGCAGTACTTC. The chain uses TRBV30 and TRBJ2-7, with D possibly called TRBD1 or TRBD2 (6 bases each). The V end lost 3 bases, the J end lost 3 bases, and 12 bases lay between the germline ends. This CDR3 has 13 residues. Germline loops: CDR1 GTSNPN, CDR2 SVGIG (reference sequence). Filled out from reference TRBV30 and TRBJ2-7, the complete variable domain reads SQTIHQWPATLVQPVGSPLSLECTVEGTSNPNLYWYRQAAGRGLQLLFYSVGIGQISSEVPQNLSASRPQDRQFILSSKKLLLSDSGFYLCAWRGGEFYEQYFGPGTRLTVT.

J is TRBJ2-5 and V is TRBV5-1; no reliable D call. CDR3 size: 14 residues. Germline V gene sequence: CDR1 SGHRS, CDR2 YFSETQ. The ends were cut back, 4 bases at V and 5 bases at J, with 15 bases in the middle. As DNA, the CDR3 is TGCGCCAGCAGCGTACTCCAAACCGGGGAGACCCAGTACTTC. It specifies CASSVLQTGETQYF.